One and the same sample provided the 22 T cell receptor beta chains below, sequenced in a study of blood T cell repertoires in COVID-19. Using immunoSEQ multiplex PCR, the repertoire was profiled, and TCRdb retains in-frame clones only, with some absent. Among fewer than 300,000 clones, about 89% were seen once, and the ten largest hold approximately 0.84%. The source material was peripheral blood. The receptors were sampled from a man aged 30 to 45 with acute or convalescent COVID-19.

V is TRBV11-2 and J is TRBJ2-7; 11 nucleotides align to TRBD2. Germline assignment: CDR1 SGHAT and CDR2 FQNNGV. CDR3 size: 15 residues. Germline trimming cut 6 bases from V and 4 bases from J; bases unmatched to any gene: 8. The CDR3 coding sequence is TGTGCCAGCAGACTCCAACTAGCGGGAGATTACGAGCAGTACTTC. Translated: CASRLQLAGDYEQYF.

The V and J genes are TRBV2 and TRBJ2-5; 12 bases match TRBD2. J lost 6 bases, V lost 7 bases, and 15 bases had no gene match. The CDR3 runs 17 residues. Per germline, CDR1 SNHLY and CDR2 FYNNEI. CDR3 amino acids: CASNKHLTSGGGKTQYF. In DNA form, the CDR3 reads TGTGCCAGCAACAAACACCTGACTAGCGGGGGAGGGAAGACCCAGTACTTC.

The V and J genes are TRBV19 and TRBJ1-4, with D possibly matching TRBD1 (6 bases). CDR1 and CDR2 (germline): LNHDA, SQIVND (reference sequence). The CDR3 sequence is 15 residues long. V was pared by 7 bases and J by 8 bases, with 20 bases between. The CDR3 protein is CASTHAYRVQEKLFF. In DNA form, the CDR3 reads TGTGCCAGTACGCACGCTTACAGGGTCCAAGAAAAACTGTTTTTT. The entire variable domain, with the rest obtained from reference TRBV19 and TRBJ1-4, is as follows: DGGITQSPKYLFRKEGQNVTLSCEQNLNHDAMYWYRQDPGQGLRLIYYSQIVNDFQKGDIAEGYSVSREKKESFPLTVTSAQKNPTAFYLCASTHAYRVQEKLFFGSGTQLSVL.

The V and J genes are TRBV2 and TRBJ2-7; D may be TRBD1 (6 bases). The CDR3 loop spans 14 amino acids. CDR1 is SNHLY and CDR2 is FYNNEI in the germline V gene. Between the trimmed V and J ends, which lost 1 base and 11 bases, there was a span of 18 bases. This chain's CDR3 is CASSEVGAPPLEYF. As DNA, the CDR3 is TGTGCCAGCAGTGAAGTGGGGGCCCCCCCCCTTGAGTACTTC.

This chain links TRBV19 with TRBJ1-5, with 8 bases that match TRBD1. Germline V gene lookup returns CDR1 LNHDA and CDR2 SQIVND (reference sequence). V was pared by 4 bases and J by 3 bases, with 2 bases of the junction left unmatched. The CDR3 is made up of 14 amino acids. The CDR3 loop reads CASSKTGVNQPQHF. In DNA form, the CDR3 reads TGTGCCAGTAGTAAGACAGGGGTCAATCAGCCCCAGCATTTT.

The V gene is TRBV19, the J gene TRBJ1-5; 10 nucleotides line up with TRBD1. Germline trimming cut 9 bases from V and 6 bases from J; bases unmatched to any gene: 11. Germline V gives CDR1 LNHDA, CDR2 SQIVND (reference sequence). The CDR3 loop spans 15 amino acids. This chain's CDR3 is CASTSPGQGRQPQHF. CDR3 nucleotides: TGTGCCAGCACTTCTCCGGGACAGGGGCGTCAGCCCCAGCATTTT.

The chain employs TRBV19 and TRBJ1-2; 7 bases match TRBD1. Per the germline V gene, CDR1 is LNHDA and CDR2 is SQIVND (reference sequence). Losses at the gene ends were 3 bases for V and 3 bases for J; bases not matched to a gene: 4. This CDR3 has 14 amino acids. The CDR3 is CASSMRDRYYGYTF. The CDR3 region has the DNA TGTGCCAGTAGTATGAGGGACAGATACTATGGCTACACCTTC.

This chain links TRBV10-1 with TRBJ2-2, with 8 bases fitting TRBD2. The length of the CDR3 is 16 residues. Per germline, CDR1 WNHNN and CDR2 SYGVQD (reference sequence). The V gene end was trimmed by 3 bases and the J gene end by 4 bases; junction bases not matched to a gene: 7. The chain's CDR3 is CASSDWAGGSTGELFF. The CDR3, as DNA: TGCGCCAGCAGTGACTGGGCGGGGGGCTCCACCGGGGAGCTGTTTTTT.

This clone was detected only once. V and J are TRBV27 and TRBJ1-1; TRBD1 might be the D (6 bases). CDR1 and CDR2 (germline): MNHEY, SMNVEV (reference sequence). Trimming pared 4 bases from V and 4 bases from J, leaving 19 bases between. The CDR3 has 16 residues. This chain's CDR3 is CASSSNPQGDITEAFF. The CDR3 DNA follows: TGTGCCAGCAGTTCCAACCCACAGGGAGACATCACTGAAGCTTTCTTT.

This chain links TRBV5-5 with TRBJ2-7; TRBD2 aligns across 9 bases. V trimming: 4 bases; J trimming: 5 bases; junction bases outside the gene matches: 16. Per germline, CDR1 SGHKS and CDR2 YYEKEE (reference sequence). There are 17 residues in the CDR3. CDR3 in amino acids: CASSLGSNSGLANEQYF. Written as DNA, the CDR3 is TGTGCCAGCAGCCTGGGGTCTAATTCGGGACTAGCTAACGAGCAGTACTTC.

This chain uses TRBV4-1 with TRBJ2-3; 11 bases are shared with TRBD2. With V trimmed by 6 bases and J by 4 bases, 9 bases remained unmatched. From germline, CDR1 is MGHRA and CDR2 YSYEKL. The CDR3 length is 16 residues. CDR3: CASRLILAGAPDTQYF. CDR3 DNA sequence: TGCGCCAGCAGACTCATACTAGCGGGAGCCCCAGATACGCAGTATTTT.

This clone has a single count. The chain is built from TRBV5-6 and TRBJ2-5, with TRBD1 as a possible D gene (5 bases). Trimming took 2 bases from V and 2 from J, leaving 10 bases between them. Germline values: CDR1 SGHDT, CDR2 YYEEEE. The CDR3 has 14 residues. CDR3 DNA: TGTGCCAGCAGCTTCGTCACAGGACAAGAGACCCAGTACTTC. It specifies CASSFVTGQETQYF.

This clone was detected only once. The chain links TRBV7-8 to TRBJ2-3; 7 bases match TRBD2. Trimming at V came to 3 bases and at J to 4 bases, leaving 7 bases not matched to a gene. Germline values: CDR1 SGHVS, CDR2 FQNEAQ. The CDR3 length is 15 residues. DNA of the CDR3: TGTGCCAGCAGCTTCGGCGGGAGTACGGCAGATACGCAGTATTTT. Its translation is CASSFGGSTADTQYF. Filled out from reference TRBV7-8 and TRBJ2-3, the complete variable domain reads GAGVSQSPRYKVAKRGQDVALRCDPISGHVSLFWYQQALGQGPEFLTYFQNEAQLDKSGLPSDRFFAERPEGSVSTLKIQRTQQEDSAVYLCASSFGGSTADTQYFGPGTRLTVL.

CDR3 loop: CASSQSGTFLNQPQHF. As DNA, the CDR3 is TGTGCCAGCAGCCAGAGCGGGACTTTTCTTAATCAGCCCCAGCATTTT. The chain is built from TRBV3-1 (or the pseudogene TRBV3-2) and TRBJ1-5; perhaps TRBD1 as D (5 bases). Trimming left V 3 bases short and J 4 bases short, with 16 bases between. The CDR3 spans 16 residues. Germline lookup yields CDR1 LGHDT and CDR2 YNNKEL (reference sequence).

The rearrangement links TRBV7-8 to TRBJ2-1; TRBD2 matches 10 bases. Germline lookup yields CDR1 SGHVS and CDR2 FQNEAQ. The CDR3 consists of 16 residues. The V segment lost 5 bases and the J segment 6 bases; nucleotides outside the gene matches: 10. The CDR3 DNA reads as TGTGCCAGCAGCGTGGGGCACAGCGGGGGGGTCAATGAGCAGTTCTTC. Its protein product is CASSVGHSGGVNEQFF.

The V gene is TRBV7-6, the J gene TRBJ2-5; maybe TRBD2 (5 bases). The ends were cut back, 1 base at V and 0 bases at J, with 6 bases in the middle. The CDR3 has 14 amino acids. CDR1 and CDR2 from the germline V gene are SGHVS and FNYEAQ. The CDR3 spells CASSLGEYQETQYF. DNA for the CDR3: TGTGCCAGCAGCTTAGGGGAGTACCAAGAGACCCAGTACTTC.

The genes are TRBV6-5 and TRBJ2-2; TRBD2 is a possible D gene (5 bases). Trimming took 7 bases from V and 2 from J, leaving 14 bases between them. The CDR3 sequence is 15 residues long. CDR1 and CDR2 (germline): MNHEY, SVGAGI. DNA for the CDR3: TGTGCCAGCAACAACGGACTCCCTAACACCGGGGAGCTGTTTTTT. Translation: CASNNGLPNTGELFF.

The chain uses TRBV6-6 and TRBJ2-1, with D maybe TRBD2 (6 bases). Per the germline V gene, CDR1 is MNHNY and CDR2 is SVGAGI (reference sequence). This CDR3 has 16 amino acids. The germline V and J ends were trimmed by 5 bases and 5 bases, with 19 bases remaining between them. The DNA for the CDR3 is TGTGCCAGCAGTACCAGGGTGGTGGAGGGGAACAATGAGCAGTTCTTC. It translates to CASSTRVVEGNNEQFF.

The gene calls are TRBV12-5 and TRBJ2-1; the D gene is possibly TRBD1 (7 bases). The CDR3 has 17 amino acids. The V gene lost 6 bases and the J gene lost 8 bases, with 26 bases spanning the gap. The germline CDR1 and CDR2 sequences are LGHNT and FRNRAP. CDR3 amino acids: CASGRSRMAEGADEQFF. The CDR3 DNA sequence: TGTGCTAGTGGCCGCTCGCGTATGGCGGAGGGGGCGGATGAGCAGTTCTTC.

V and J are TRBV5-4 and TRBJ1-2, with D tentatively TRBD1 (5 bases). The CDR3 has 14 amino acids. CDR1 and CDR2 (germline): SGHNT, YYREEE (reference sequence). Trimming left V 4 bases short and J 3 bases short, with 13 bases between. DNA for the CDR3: TGTGCCAGCAGCCGAGCGGGGGTTGACTATGGCTACACCTTC. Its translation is CASSRAGVDYGYTF.

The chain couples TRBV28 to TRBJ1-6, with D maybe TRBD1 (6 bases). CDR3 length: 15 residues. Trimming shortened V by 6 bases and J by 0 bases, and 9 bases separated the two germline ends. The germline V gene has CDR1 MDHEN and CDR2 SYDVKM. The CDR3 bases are TGTGCCAGCAGGCTACAGGGCTCCTATAATTCACCCCTCCACTTT. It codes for CASRLQGSYNSPLHF.

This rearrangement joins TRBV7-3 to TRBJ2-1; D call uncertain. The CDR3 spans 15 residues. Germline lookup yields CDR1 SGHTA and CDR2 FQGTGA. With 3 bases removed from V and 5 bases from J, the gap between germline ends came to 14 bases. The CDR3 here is CASSFRPSSDNEQFF. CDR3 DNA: TGTGCCAGCAGCTTCAGACCATCTAGTGACAATGAGCAGTTCTTC.